This is a list of T cell receptor beta chains from one sample in a study of cytomegalovirus exposure and HLA in healthy donors. Using immunoSEQ multiplex PCR, the repertoire was profiled, and TCRdb retains in-frame clones only, with some absent. The sample holds 97,000 or so clones; less than 10% are singletons and the top ten take around 4.9%. Sequenced material: PBMCs. The receptor source for this set is a man aged 50-60 years in good health and CMV-seropositive. CDR3s include the opening cysteine and the closing phenylalanine or tryptophan.

>TRBV5-1|TRBJ1-6
CASSLEGRTSPLHF
>TRBV15|TRBJ1-1
CATSARQGALSRAFF
>TRBV4-3|TRBJ2-1
CASSQDTGGREQFF
>TRBV15|TRBJ2-2
CATSRDKVSGHTGELSF
>TRBV9|TRBJ2-3
CASSVTTGDRGDTQYF
>TRBV28|TRBJ2-5
CASSLVGRQETQYF
>TRBV5-6|TRBJ2-7
CASSSRLGEQYF
>TRBV10-3|TRBJ2-1
CAISEAGTGGLQFF
>TRBV6-1|TRBJ2-3
CASSERLAGPTDTQYF
>TRBV6-5|TRBJ2-7
CASRRIGGDSYEQYF
>TRBV19|TRBJ2-7
CASSISGRAFEQYF
>TRBV14|TRBJ1-1
CASSHFTPGDTEAFF
>TRBV6-5|TRBJ1-5
CASERFGYSNQHQHF
>TRBV4-1|TRBJ2-7
CASSQPVAGFSYEQYF
>TRBV28|TRBJ2-2
CASSGQGASTGELFF
>TRBV30|TRBJ2-1
CAWSGGGRGSYNEQFF
>TRBV9|TRBJ1-5
CASSQGQGGQPQHF
>TRBV6-1|TRBJ1-5
CASSEVGSSNQPQHF
>TRBV7-6|TRBJ1-5
CASSPGTGKNQPQHF
>TRBV9|TRBJ2-5
CASSAFERDQETQYF
>TRBV13|TRBJ1-1
CASSYPGQGRSEAFF
>TRBV10-3|TRBJ2-5
CATAEQNQETQYF
>TRBV7-9|TRBJ1-2
CASSLARTGSYGYTF
>TRBV6-6|TRBJ2-7
CASSGKALGEQYF
>TRBV2|TRBJ1-4
CASTFSPGAYEKLFF
>TRBV7-2|TRBJ2-1
CASSPPDRGKGEQFF
>TRBV6-5|TRBJ2-7
CASSYEYNRGEQYF
>TRBV5-6|TRBJ1-2
CASSLADRLGYTF
>TRBV25-1|TRBJ2-1
CATRQGARNEQFF
>TRBV4-1|TRBJ1-1
CASSLGARENTEAFF
>TRBV9|TRBJ1-1
CASSEGTGYNTEAFF
>TRBV5-1|TRBJ2-7
CASSSTGDRFAYEQYF
>TRBV6-5|TRBJ1-2
CASSYSVAGERGYTF
>TRBV7-2|TRBJ2-5
CASSSQGRVGETQYF
>TRBV30|TRBJ1-2
CAWRGDRHNYGYTF
>TRBV9|TRBJ2-1
CASSVSPRLAGTNEQFF
>TRBV6-5|TRBJ1-1
CASSYSAGNTEAFF
>TRBV6-5|TRBJ2-7
CASSRDDRNYEQYF
>TRBV5-4|TRBJ2-3
CASSSGGQGVTDTQYF
>TRBV19|TRBJ1-4
CASSIRDRDEKLFF
>TRBV18|TRBJ2-7
CASSPGGYEQYF
>TRBV5-1|TRBJ2-6
CASSLGGSSGANVLTF
>TRBV7-6|TRBJ2-3
CASSLARWRKGADTQYF
>TRBV18|TRBJ1-1
CASSPFRAGDMNTEAFF
>TRBV28|TRBJ1-4
CASRSGQGFWWEKLFF
>TRBV27|TRBJ1-2
CASSPQGAGPYGYTF
>TRBV4-3|TRBJ1-5
CASSQEWTGFNQPQHF
>TRBV4-3|TRBJ2-1
CASSQGGTSGRGEQFF
>TRBV6-6|TRBJ1-5
CASSFLAEQPQHF
>TRBV25-1|TRBJ1-1
CASQEAGRNTEAFF
>TRBV29-1|TRBJ1-2
CSVGSGQGSYTF
>TRBV6-6|TRBJ1-1
CASTPGWNTEAFF
>TRBV30|TRBJ2-1
CAWERGPYNEQFF
>TRBV19|TRBJ2-5
CASSSDPGETQYF
>TRBV6-1|TRBJ2-7
CASSEGQGVREQYF
>TRBV10-3|TRBJ1-2
CAAKEQGMGGYTF
>TRBV7-3|TRBJ2-3
CASSFYGTGGDTQYF
>TRBV28|TRBJ2-3
CASSLLADTQYF
>TRBV11-3|TRBJ2-1
CASSAQGDRVMFF